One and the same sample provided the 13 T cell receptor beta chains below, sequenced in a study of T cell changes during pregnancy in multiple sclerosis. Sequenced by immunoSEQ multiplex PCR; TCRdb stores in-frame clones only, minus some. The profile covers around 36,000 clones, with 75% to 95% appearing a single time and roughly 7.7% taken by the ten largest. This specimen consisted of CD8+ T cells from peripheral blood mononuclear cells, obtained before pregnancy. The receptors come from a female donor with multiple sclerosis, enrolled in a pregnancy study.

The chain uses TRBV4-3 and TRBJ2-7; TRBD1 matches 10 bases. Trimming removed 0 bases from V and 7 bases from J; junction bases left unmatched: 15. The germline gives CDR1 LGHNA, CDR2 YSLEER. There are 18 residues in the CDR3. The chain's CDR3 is CASSQEQDRGLPLGEQYF. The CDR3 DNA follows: TGCGCCAGCAGCCAAGAGCAGGACAGGGGGTTGCCTCTGGGGGAGCAGTACTTC.

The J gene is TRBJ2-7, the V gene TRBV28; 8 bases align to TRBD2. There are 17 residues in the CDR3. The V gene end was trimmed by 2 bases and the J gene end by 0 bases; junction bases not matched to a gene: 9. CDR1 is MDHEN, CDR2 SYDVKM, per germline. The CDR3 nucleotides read TGTGCCAGCAGTTTAGATCGGGGCGGGGGGAGCTCCTACGAGCAGTACTTC. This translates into CASSLDRGGGSSYEQYF.

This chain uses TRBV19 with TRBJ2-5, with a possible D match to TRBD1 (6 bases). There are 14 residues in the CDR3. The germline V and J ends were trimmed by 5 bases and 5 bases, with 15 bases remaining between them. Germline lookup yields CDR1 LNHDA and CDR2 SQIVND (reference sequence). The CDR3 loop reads CASSPRDTKETQYF. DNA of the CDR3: TGTGCCAGTAGTCCCCGGGACACCAAGGAGACCCAGTACTTC.

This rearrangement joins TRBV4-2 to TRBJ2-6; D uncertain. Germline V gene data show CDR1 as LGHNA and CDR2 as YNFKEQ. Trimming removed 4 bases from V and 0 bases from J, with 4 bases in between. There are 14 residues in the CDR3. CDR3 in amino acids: CASSPFSGANVLTF. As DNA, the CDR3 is TGTGCCAGCAGCCCCTTCTCTGGGGCCAACGTCCTGACTTTC.

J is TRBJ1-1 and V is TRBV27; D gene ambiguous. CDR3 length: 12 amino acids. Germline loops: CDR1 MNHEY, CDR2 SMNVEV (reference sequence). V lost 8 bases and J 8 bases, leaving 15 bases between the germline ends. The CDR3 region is CASYKPTGEAFF. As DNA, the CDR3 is TGTGCCAGCTATAAACCCACGGGGGAAGCTTTCTTT.

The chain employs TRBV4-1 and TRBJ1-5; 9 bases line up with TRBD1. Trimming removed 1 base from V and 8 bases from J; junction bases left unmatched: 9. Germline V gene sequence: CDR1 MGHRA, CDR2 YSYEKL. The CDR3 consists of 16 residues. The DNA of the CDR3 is TGCGCCAGCAGCCAAGGTTCGGGACAGGGATTAGAGCCCCAGCATTTT. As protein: CASSQGSGQGLEPQHF.

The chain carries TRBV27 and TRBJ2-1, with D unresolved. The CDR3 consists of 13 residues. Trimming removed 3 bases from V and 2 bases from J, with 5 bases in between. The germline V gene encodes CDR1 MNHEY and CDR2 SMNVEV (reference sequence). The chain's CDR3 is CASSFSTYNEQFF. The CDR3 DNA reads TGTGCCAGCAGTTTTAGCACCTACAATGAGCAGTTCTTC.

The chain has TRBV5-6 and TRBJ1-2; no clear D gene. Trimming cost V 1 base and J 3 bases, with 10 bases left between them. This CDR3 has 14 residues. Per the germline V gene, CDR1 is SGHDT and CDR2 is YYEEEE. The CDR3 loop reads CASSLPDTYYGYTF. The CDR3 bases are TGTGCCAGCAGCTTGCCTGACACCTACTATGGCTACACCTTC.

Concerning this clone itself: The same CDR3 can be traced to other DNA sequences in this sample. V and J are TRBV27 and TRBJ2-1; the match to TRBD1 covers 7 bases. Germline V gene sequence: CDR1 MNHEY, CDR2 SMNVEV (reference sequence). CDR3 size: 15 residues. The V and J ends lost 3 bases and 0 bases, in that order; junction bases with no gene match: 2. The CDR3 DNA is TGTGCCAGCAGTTTGACAGGGAGCTCCTACAATGAGCAGTTCTTC. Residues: CASSLTGSSYNEQFF.

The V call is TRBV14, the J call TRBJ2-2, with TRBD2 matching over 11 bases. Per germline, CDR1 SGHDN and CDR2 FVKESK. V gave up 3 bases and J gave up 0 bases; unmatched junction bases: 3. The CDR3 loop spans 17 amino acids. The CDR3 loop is CASSHSGLAANTGELFF. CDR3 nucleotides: TGTGCCAGCAGCCACTCGGGACTAGCGGCGAACACCGGGGAGCTGTTTTTT.

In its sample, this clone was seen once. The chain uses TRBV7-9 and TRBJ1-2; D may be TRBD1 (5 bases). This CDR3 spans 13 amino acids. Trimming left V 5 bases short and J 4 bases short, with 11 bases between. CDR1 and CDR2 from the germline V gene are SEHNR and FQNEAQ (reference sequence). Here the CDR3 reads CASSLGGTYGYTF. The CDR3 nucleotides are TGTGCCAGCAGCCTCGGGGGGACCTATGGCTACACCTTC.

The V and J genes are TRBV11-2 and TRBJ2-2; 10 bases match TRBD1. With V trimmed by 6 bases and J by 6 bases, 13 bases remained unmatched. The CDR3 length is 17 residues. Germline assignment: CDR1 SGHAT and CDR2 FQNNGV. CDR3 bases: TGTGCCAGCAGGAAGATTAGGACAGGGGGTACCGCCGGGGAGCTGTTTTTT. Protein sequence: CASRKIRTGGTAGELFF.

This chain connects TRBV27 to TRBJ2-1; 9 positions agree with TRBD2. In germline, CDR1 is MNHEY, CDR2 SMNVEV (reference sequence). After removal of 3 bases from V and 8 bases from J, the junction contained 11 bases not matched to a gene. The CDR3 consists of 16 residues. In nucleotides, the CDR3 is TGTGCCAGCAGTTTTCTAGCGGGACTATTAAAAGATGAGCAGTTCTTC. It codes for CASSFLAGLLKDEQFF.